This passage covers 19 T cell receptor beta chains from one sample sequenced in a study of identical twins. Each CDR3 protein gets one entry after TCRdb re-called the 5' RACE reads with MiXCR. Of 510,000 or so distinct CDR3 sequences in the sample, about 15% were seen once. The same data also went into a second study, on yellow fever vaccine responses in identical twins.

Sequences were obtained from CD4+ T cells sorted from blood. The receptor set was obtained from a woman aged 18-29 years in good health.

This clonotype appeared a few times. This rearrangement joins TRBV20-1 to TRBJ2-5; no reliable D call. Germline V gene sequence: CDR1 DFQATT, CDR2 SNEGSKA (reference sequence). V was shortened by 1 base and J by 0 bases, with 6 bases between the two germline ends. The CDR3 contains 13 residues. CDR3 DNA sequence: TGCAGTGCTAGAGGGCGGTACCAAGAGACCCAGTACTTC. It encodes CSARGRYQETQYF.

The gene calls are TRBV6-5 and TRBJ2-7; 8 bases map to TRBD1. Germline trimming cut 2 bases from V and 3 bases from J; bases unmatched to any gene: 15. The CDR3 sequence is 18 residues long. The V gene's germline CDR1 is MNHEY and CDR2 SVGAGI. The CDR3 region is CASSYKPPAPTGVYEQYF. The CDR3 DNA sequence: TGTGCCAGCAGTTACAAACCCCCGGCCCCGACAGGGGTCTACGAGCAGTACTTC.

This clonotype was detected a few times. The rearrangement joins TRBV7-8 to TRBJ2-2; TRBD1 agrees at 8 bases. The CDR3 totals 17 residues. Germline CDR1 is SGHVS and CDR2 is FQNEAQ. V trimming: 6 bases; J trimming: 0 bases; junction bases outside the gene matches: 9. The CDR3 protein is CASRTPRTGPNTGELFF. CDR3 coding DNA: TGTGCCAGCAGGACACCTCGGACAGGGCCGAACACCGGGGAGCTGTTTTTT. Full variable domain (outside the CDR3, taken from reference TRBV7-8 and TRBJ2-2): GAGVSQSPRYKVAKRGQDVALRCDPISGHVSLFWYQQALGQGPEFLTYFQNEAQLDKSGLPSDRFFAERPEGSVSTLKIQRTQQEDSAVYLCASRTPRTGPNTGELFFGEGSRLTVL.

This clonotype appeared a few times. The V gene is TRBV7-8, the J gene TRBJ2-2; D tentatively reads TRBD1 or TRBD2 (6 bases each). CDR1 is SGHVS, CDR2 FQNEAQ, per germline. Trimming left V 3 bases short and J 6 bases short, with 14 bases between. This CDR3 region has 15 residues. Here the CDR3 reads CASSFRGHLPGELFF. The CDR3 DNA reads as TGTGCCAGCAGCTTTCGGGGGCACCTCCCCGGGGAGCTGTTTTTT.

The chain links TRBV27 to TRBJ2-7; possibly TRBD2 for D (7 bases). CDR1 MNHEY and CDR2 SMNVEV come from the germline V gene (reference sequence). CDR3 length: 13 residues. The V and J ends lost 6 bases and 7 bases respectively, with 16 bases between them. In nucleotides, the CDR3 is TGTGCCAGCAGACTGCGGGGGCCCCCTGAGCAGTACGTC. Translation: CASRLRGPPEQYV.

The rearrangement joins TRBV7-9 to TRBJ2-5; TRBD1 aligns across 8 bases. The germline V gene encodes CDR1 SEHNR and CDR2 FQNEAQ (reference sequence). Trimming removed 5 bases from V and 3 bases from J; junction bases left unmatched: 8. This CDR3 comprises 15 residues. The CDR3 sequence: CASSVRLTGEETQYF. The CDR3 DNA reads as TGTGCCAGCAGCGTAAGATTGACAGGGGAAGAGACCCAGTACTTC.

In this sample, this clonotype turned up a few times. This chain links TRBV20-1 with TRBJ2-1; TRBD2 agrees at 13 bases. The V gene end was trimmed by 0 bases and the J gene end by 6 bases; junction bases not matched to a gene: 5. CDR1 and CDR2 from the germline V gene are DFQATT and SNEGSKA (reference sequence). The CDR3 totals 16 residues. The CDR3 spells CSARDPGLAGVNEQFF. Written as DNA, the CDR3 is TGCAGTGCTAGAGATCCCGGACTAGCGGGAGTCAATGAGCAGTTCTTC.

This clonotype was recorded at least ten times. The chain recombines TRBV5-1 with TRBJ2-1; the D is unclear. Trimming pared 4 bases from V and 8 bases from J, leaving 19 bases between. The CDR3 is 15 amino acids. CDR1 and CDR2 (germline): SGHRS, YFSETQ. CDR3 loop: CASSLGSRDFDEQFF. CDR3 nucleotides: TGCGCCAGCAGCCTCGGGTCGCGCGACTTCGATGAGCAGTTCTTC.

This clonotype has only a few counts. The rearrangement links TRBV28 to TRBJ2-2; TRBD1 or TRBD2 may be the D gene (5 bases each). Germline loops: CDR1 MDHEN, CDR2 SYDVKM. Trimming pared 0 bases from V and 5 bases from J, leaving 10 bases between. This CDR3 region has 15 residues. The CDR3 DNA sequence: TGTGCCAGCAGTTTATGGGCTGAGGGGACCGGGGAGCTGTTTTTT. Residues: CASSLWAEGTGELFF.

V is TRBV28 and J is TRBJ2-7; D is undetermined. Germline V gene sequence: CDR1 MDHEN, CDR2 SYDVKM. V was pared by 2 bases and J by 6 bases, with 8 bases between. The CDR3 sequence is 12 residues long. The CDR3 DNA reads TGTGCCAGCAGTTTAAGGAGTCGCGAGCAGTACTTC. Its protein is CASSLRSREQYF.

This clonotype was seen more than once but under ten times. The chain joins TRBV6-5 to TRBJ2-5; D is perhaps TRBD2 (6 bases). The germline V gene encodes CDR1 MNHEY and CDR2 SVGAGI. Trimming stripped 2 bases from V and 5 bases from J, with 18 bases between. This CDR3 has 16 residues. Here the CDR3 reads CASSYPPGAGGETQYF. The CDR3 DNA is TGTGCCAGCAGTTACCCCCCTGGAGCGGGTGGGGAGACCCAGTACTTC.

This clonotype was picked up a small number of times. The V and J genes are TRBV12-3 or TRBV12-4 and TRBJ2-7, with D tentatively TRBD1 or TRBD2 (5 bases each). CDR3 length: 14 amino acids. Trimming shortened V by 2 bases and J by 4 bases, and 12 bases separated the two germline ends. CDR3 DNA: TGTGCCAGCAGTTTAAATCGGGGCAGGTACGAGCAGTACTTC. Protein product: CASSLNRGRYEQYF.

The J gene is TRBJ1-1, the V gene TRBV3-1; D might be TRBD1 (6 bases). Looked up from germline, CDR1 is LGHDT and CDR2 is YNNKEL (reference sequence). Trimming pared 1 base from V and 11 bases from J, leaving 14 bases between. This CDR3 is 13 amino acids long. CDR3 amino acids: CASSQAFGTRAFF. CDR3 bases: TGTGCCAGCAGCCAAGCTTTTGGGACAAGGGCTTTCTTT.

This clonotype was recorded a few times. The chain has TRBV7-3 and TRBJ2-5; the D call may be TRBD1 or TRBD2 (5 bases each). V lost 6 bases and J 3 bases, leaving 17 bases between the germline ends. The V gene's germline CDR1 is SGHTA and CDR2 FQGTGA. CDR3 size: 15 residues. The CDR3 reads CASSELGTLKETQYF. The CDR3 DNA sequence: TGTGCCAGCAGTGAGTTAGGGACGCTTAAAGAGACCCAGTACTTC.

This clonotype was counted between two and nine times. This chain links TRBV24-1 with TRBJ2-3, with no clear D. Trimming left V 6 bases short and J 0 bases short, with 9 bases between. The CDR3 covers 14 residues. The germline V gene has CDR1 KGHDR and CDR2 SFDVKD. The CDR3 loop is CATSSQLSTDTQYF. The CDR3 DNA follows: TGTGCCACCAGTTCCCAATTGAGCACAGATACGCAGTATTTT.

The sample holds many counts of this clonotype. The chain links TRBV3-1 to TRBJ2-3; 13 nucleotides match TRBD2. V shed 4 bases and J 2 bases; nucleotides not matched to a gene: 3. CDR1 LGHDT and CDR2 YNNKEL come from the germline V gene (reference sequence). There are 16 residues in the CDR3. The CDR3, as DNA: TGTGCCAGCAGCCCGGGACTAGCGGGGTACACAGATACGCAGTATTTT. Translation gives CASSPGLAGYTDTQYF.

This clonotype was observed a handful of times. The chain has TRBV3-1 and TRBJ2-1; 11 positions match TRBD2. CDR1 is LGHDT, CDR2 YNNKEL, per germline (reference sequence). The CDR3 runs to 15 residues. Trimming cost V 5 bases and J 7 bases; bases outside gene matches: 7. In DNA, the CDR3 is TGTGCCAGCAGCTTAGCGGGGGGGGTGCGGAATGAGCAGTTCTTC. Amino acids: CASSLAGGVRNEQFF.

Concerning this clonotype itself: A much larger clone is a single base away; this may be a read error. This sequence joins TRBV5-1 and TRBJ2-6; a possible D gene is TRBD2 (5 bases). V lost 4 bases to trimming and J lost 1 base, with 9 bases between them. The CDR3 has 15 amino acids. The germline V gene has CDR1 SGHRS and CDR2 YFSETQ. In DNA form, the CDR3 reads TGCGCCAGCAGCCCCGGGGAGTCTGGGGCCAACGTCCTGACTTTC. Protein sequence: CASSPGESGANVLTF.

A few counts support this clonotype. The rearrangement links TRBV6-4 to TRBJ2-5; D gene uncertain. Trimming shortened V by 0 bases and J by 2 bases, and 19 bases separated the two germline ends. From germline, CDR1 is MRHNA and CDR2 SNTAGT. The CDR3 loop spans 18 amino acids. CDR3 sequence (DNA): TGTGCCAGCAGTGACTCTAAGGCAGCCGACGCGCCTCAAGAGACCCAGTACTTC. The encoded protein is CASSDSKAADAPQETQYF.